This T cell receptor (beta chain) derives from a study of blood T cell repertoires in COVID-19. Here immunoSEQ multiplex PCR was the method, and the copy in TCRdb shows in-frame clones only, minus some. The sample lists around 700,000 clones, about 90% occurring once. In germline, CDR1 is MNHEY, CDR2 SMNVEV (reference sequence). The CDR3 runs 15 residues. V was pared by 6 bases and J by 7 bases, with 19 bases between. The sequence was obtained from a woman younger than 30 with acute or convalescent COVID-19. The J gene is TRBJ1-5, the V gene TRBV27, with D uncertain. The sequenced sample was peripheral blood. The CDR3 loop reads CASRPTPYYLQPQHF. The CDR3, as DNA: TGTGCCAGCAGACCCACACCCTACTACTTACAGCCCCAGCATTTT.